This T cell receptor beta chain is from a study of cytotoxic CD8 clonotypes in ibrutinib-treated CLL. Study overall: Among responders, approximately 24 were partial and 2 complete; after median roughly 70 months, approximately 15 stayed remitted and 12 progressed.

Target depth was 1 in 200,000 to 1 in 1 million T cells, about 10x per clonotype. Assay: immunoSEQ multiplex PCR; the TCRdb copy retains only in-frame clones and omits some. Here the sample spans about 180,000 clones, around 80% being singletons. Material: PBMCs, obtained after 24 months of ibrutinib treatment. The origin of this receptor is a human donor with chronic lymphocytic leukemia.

The CDR3 nucleotides read TGCGCCAGCAGCTTTACGGAAACAAACACCGGGGAGCTGTTTTTT. It translates to CASSFTETNTGELFF. The chain carries TRBV5-1 and TRBJ2-2; D unclear. Looked up from germline, CDR1 is SGHRS and CDR2 is YFSETQ. This CDR3 has 15 amino acids. Trimming pared 2 bases from V and 2 bases from J, leaving 10 bases between.